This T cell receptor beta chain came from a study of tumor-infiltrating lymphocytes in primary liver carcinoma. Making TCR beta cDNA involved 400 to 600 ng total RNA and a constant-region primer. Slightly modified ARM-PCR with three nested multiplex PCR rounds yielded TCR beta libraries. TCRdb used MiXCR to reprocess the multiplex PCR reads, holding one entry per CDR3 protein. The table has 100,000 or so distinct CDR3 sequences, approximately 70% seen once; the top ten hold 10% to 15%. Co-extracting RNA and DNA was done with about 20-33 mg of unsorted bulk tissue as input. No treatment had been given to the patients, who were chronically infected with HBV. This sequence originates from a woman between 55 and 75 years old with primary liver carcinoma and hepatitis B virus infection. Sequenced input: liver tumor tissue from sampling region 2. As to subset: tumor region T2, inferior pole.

The DNA of the CDR3 is TGTGCCACCAGTGATTTGCCCCGGGGCCGGGAGGGTAATGAGCAGTTCTTC. This translates into CATSDLPRGREGNEQFF. The chain is built from TRBV24-1 and TRBJ2-1; 8 positions match TRBD2. The CDR3 is 17 amino acids. V lost 0 bases, J lost 7 bases, and 10 bases stayed unmatched. Germline assignment: CDR1 KGHDR and CDR2 SFDVKD.